The entry that follows covers one T cell receptor (beta chain) sequence. The target of this receptor is not known. Base quality data are lacking; no much larger clone is found one base away. The immunoSEQ Assay, a bias-controlled multiplex PCR, was used to amplify TCRbeta CDR3 regions from genomic DNA. Processing in the source paper ran as follows. The number of nucleated cells in each sample was estimated by amplification of reference gene primers within the assay. To quantify the absolute abundance of each unique TCRbeta CDR3 rearrangement, sequence reads were collapsed and filtered. Productive Simpson clonality was computed per sample as the square root of Simpson's diversity index over productive rearrangements. In its TCRdb copy, this immuneACCESS table keeps in-frame sequences only and misses some clones. Where compared with another copy, unresolved V genes explain less than half of these, and the others have no known cause. The V and J calls and clone size are taken from that table; D and trimming were inferred from the DNA. In all, the sample holds some 160,000 clones, and 80% to 90% of those were seen once. The ten largest clones take up approximately 3% of the sample.

Trimming at the junction amounts to 6 bases on V and 7 bases on J, and the germline ends lie 15 bases apart. The CDR3 spans 14 residues, from the cysteine through the phenylalanine. Solely the CDR3 DNA is kept, with 42 bases framed from the first base. The germline V gene supplies CDR1 KGHSH and CDR2 LQKENI. Whole blood was collected in K2EDTA tubes by collaborating institutions according to the institutions' own protocols. For TCRbeta analysis, collaborators shipped samples as frozen whole blood, isolated PBMCs, or DNA extracted from either of those sample types. This record comes from a study of blood T cell repertoires in COVID-19 (TCRdb year 2020). Regarding the study in general: Samples from collaborators originated in the United States, Italy and Spain and spanned both the acute and convalescent phases of COVID-19. The prospective study material was composed of cDNA or gDNA derived from T cells, B-cell-depleted T cells, or PBMCs. The repertoires were made available in a free public database intended to serve as a resource for research on the immune response to SARS-CoV-2. Samples came from the ongoing ImmuneRACE study (first 160 participants) plus 1,254 subjects from 6 global collaborators. HLA class I and class II types, where available, came from metadata supplied by the sample provider rather than from assay-based typing. Subjects who had been exposed to COVID-19, were actively infected with it, or had recovered from it provided the deeply sampled blood TCRbeta repertoires that made up the dataset. Nearly every sample came with metadata listing a de-identified subject ID, COVID-19 status, age in years and sex.

What the authors observed across the whole study: How much clinical and demographic metadata was included differed by source and by participant, and the metadata was provided uncurated.

This receptor was taken from a woman aged 55-69 years with active COVID-19. The receptor chain draws on TRBV18 and TRBJ1-4, with the D gene uncertain. The sequencing input was peripheral blood. The CDR3 reads as follows: CASSPSATAEKLFF. The sequenced DNA: TGTGCCAGCTCGCCTAGTGCGACGGCTGAAAAACTGTTTTTT.